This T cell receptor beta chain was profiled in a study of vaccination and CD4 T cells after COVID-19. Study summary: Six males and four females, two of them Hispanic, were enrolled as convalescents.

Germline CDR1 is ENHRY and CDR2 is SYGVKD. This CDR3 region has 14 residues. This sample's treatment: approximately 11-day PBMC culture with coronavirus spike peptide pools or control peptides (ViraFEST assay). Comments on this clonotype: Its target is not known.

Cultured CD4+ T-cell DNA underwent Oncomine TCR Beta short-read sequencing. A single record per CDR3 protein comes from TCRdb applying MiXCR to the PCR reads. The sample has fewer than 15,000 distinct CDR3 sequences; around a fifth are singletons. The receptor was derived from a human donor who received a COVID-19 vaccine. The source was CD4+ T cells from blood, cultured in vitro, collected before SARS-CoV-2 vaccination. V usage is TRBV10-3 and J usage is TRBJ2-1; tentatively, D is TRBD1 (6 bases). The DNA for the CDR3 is TGTGCTGACCTCGCACAGGGTGGGTGGGATGAGCAGTTCTTC. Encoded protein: CADLAQGGWDEQFF.